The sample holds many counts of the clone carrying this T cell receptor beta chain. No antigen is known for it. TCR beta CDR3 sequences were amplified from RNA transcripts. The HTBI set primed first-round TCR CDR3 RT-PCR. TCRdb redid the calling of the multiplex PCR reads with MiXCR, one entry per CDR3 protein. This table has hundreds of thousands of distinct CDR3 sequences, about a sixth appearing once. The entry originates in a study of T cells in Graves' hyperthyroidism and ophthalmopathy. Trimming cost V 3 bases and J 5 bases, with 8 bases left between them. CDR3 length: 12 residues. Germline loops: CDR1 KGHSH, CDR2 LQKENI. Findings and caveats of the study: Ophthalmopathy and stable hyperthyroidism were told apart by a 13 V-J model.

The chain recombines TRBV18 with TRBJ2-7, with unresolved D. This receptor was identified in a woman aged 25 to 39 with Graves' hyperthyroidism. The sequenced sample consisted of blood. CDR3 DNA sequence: TGTGCCAGCTCACCCGCTAGGGACGAGCAGTACTTC. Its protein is CASSPARDEQYF.